This T cell receptor beta chain was captured in a study of cytotoxic CD8 clonotypes in ibrutinib-treated CLL. Overall study context: Response sampling occurred after a median 12 months of treatment (range 6 to 36). Samples yielded averages of approximately 260,000 productive templates and 94,082 productive rearrangements.

Method: immunoSEQ multiplex PCR; TCRdb's copy keeps in-frame clones and lacks some. The sample includes fewer than 45,000 clones, 70% to 80% of them seen just once. CDR1 is SNHLY, CDR2 FYNNEI, per germline. The CDR3 is made up of 14 amino acids. Overall study findings and caveats: Ibrutinib response saw clonality rise, and progression saw it return toward baseline. Starting clonality was above that of age-matched healthy donors and tracked circulating CD8+ T-cell counts.

To note about this clone: Its specificity is not known. Germline and junction disagree at one end, which may indicate a read error.

Sequencing used PBMCs, obtained at disease progression, from a patient treated with ibrutinib. The genes are TRBV2 and TRBJ2-3; tentative D call: TRBD2 (6 bases). The source of this sequence is a human donor with chronic lymphocytic leukemia. The CDR3 sequence is CASSDGGRTDAQYF. The CDR3 DNA follows: TGTGCCAGCAGTGACGGGGGACGCACAGATGCGCAGTATTTT.